This is a list of T cell receptor beta chains from one sample in a study of cytomegalovirus exposure and HLA in healthy donors. The assay was immunoSEQ multiplex PCR, and TCRdb's table has in-frame clones only and misses some. Of about 130,000 clones listed, 60% to 80% are singletons. Sample: PBMCs. These receptor sequences come from a woman in her 50s in good health and CMV-seronegative. CDR3s include the opening cysteine and the closing phenylalanine or tryptophan. Each record gives: J gene, V gene, clone size, D gene, CDR3 DNA, CDR3 protein. The D gene is left open where the match is weak. Clone sizes are given selectively: once, few, many, or a class where the clone is expanded.

j_call: TRBJ2-3; v_call: TRBV7-6; clone_size: NA; d_call: TRBD2; cdr3_nt: TGTGCCAGCAGCTTAGGGACTAGCGGGTACAGCACAGATACGCAGTATTTT; cdr3_aa: CASSLGTSGYSTDTQYF
j_call: TRBJ1-1; v_call: TRBV28; clone_size: NA; d_call: NA; cdr3_nt: TGTGCCAGCAGTTTTCCGGGGATCACTGAAGCTTTCTTT; cdr3_aa: CASSFPGITEAFF
j_call: TRBJ2-5; v_call: TRBV29-1; clone_size: NA; d_call: NA; cdr3_nt: TGCAGCGTTGGCGGGTTGGGACAAGAGACCCAGTACTTC; cdr3_aa: CSVGGLGQETQYF
j_call: TRBJ1-2; v_call: TRBV6-4; clone_size: NA; d_call: NA; cdr3_nt: TGTGCCAGCAGTCTTCCGGTGACAGCCTATGGCTACACCTTC; cdr3_aa: CASSLPVTAYGYTF
j_call: TRBJ2-1; v_call: TRBV14; clone_size: NA; d_call: TRBD2; cdr3_nt: TGTGCCAGCAGCACCGGGACTAGCGGGAGGAAGGAGCAGTTCTTC; cdr3_aa: CASSTGTSGRKEQFF
j_call: TRBJ2-3; v_call: TRBV27; clone_size: NA; d_call: TRBD2; cdr3_nt: TGTGCCAGCAGTTTAGGGCTAGCGGGAGGTATCACAGATACGCAGTATTTT; cdr3_aa: CASSLGLAGGITDTQYF
j_call: TRBJ2-1; v_call: TRBV27; clone_size: NA; d_call: NA; cdr3_nt: TGTGCCAGCAGCCTTGGAGTCTGGAGCTCCTACAATGAGCAGTTCTTC; cdr3_aa: CASSLGVWSSYNEQFF
j_call: TRBJ1-1; v_call: TRBV19; clone_size: NA; d_call: NA; cdr3_nt: TGTGCCAGTAAGCCGCGCGGGTTGGCTGAAGCTTTCTTT; cdr3_aa: CASKPRGLAEAFF
j_call: TRBJ2-3; v_call: TRBV7-9; clone_size: NA; d_call: TRBD2; cdr3_nt: TGTGCCAGCAGCTTAGCTGGGACTACGGCAGATACGCAGTATTTT; cdr3_aa: CASSLAGTTADTQYF
j_call: TRBJ2-1; v_call: TRBV28; clone_size: few; d_call: NA; cdr3_nt: TGTGCCAGCACAACAGACGGAGCGGAGTTCTTC; cdr3_aa: CASTTDGAEFF
j_call: TRBJ2-5; v_call: TRBV7-9; clone_size: NA; d_call: TRBD2; cdr3_nt: TGTGCCAGCAGCTCCCCACTAGCGCAAGAGACCCAGTACTTC; cdr3_aa: CASSSPLAQETQYF
j_call: TRBJ2-1; v_call: TRBV6-5; clone_size: NA; d_call: TRBD2; cdr3_nt: TGTGCCAGCAGTTACTCGCGTGCGGGAGGAACGGATGAGCAGTTCTTC; cdr3_aa: CASSYSRAGGTDEQFF
j_call: TRBJ1-1; v_call: TRBV7-9; clone_size: NA; d_call: TRBD1; cdr3_nt: TGTGCCAGCAGCTTAAGGACAGGGGTGAACACTGAAGCTTTCTTT; cdr3_aa: CASSLRTGVNTEAFF
j_call: TRBJ2-2; v_call: TRBV28; clone_size: once; d_call: NA; cdr3_nt: TGTGCCAGCAGTTCCCTCCACGGGAAGCTGTTTTTT; cdr3_aa: CASSSLHGKLFF
j_call: TRBJ1-4; v_call: TRBV6-1; clone_size: few; d_call: NA; cdr3_nt: TGTGCCAGCAGTCAAGGACAGACCGGCACTAATGAAAAACTGTTTTTT; cdr3_aa: CASSQGQTGTNEKLFF
j_call: TRBJ1-2; v_call: TRBV28; clone_size: NA; d_call: NA; cdr3_nt: TGTGCCTTAACGGACAGTAACTATGGCTACACCTTC; cdr3_aa: CALTDSNYGYTF
j_call: TRBJ1-1; v_call: TRBV11-2; clone_size: NA; d_call: TRBD1; cdr3_nt: TGTGCCAGCAGCTCGGACAGGGGGGGCACTGAAGCTTTCTTT; cdr3_aa: CASSSDRGGTEAFF
j_call: TRBJ2-5; v_call: TRBV6-6; clone_size: NA; d_call: TRBD2; cdr3_nt: TGTGCCAGCAGCCACGGACTAGCGGGACAGGAGACCCAGTACTTC; cdr3_aa: CASSHGLAGQETQYF
j_call: TRBJ1-5; v_call: TRBV28; clone_size: NA; d_call: NA; cdr3_nt: TGTGCCAGCAGTCCCCCGAGCTTTTATCAGCCCCAGCATTTT; cdr3_aa: CASSPPSFYQPQHF
j_call: TRBJ2-7; v_call: TRBV13; clone_size: NA; d_call: NA; cdr3_nt: TGTGCCAGCAGCTTGGGGCGCTACGAGCAGTACTTC; cdr3_aa: CASSLGRYEQYF
j_call: TRBJ2-7; v_call: TRBV20-1; clone_size: NA; d_call: TRBD2; cdr3_nt: TGCAGTGCCGGGGGGAGTTACGAGCAGTACTTC; cdr3_aa: CSAGGSYEQYF
j_call: TRBJ2-7; v_call: TRBV6-1; clone_size: NA; d_call: TRBD1; cdr3_nt: TGTGCCAGCGGTGTGACCCCGGGACAGAGTCTCTACGAGCAGTACTTC; cdr3_aa: CASGVTPGQSLYEQYF
j_call: TRBJ2-2; v_call: TRBV11-2; clone_size: NA; d_call: NA; cdr3_nt: TGTGCCAGCAGCTTAGCGGGTCCCACCGGGGAGCTGTTTTTT; cdr3_aa: CASSLAGPTGELFF
j_call: TRBJ2-7; v_call: TRBV27; clone_size: NA; d_call: NA; cdr3_nt: TGTGCCAGCAGTTTAGGGCGGGGTTTGGGCGAGCAGTACTTC; cdr3_aa: CASSLGRGLGEQYF
j_call: TRBJ2-7; v_call: TRBV10-3; clone_size: NA; d_call: TRBD1; cdr3_nt: TGTGCCATCAGTGGGGGACAGGGCCCCTACGAGCAGTACTTC; cdr3_aa: CAISGGQGPYEQYF
j_call: TRBJ1-5; v_call: TRBV10-2; clone_size: NA; d_call: NA; cdr3_nt: TGCGCCAGCAGTGGAGGGTACAATCAGCCCCAGCATTTT; cdr3_aa: CASSGGYNQPQHF
j_call: TRBJ2-6; v_call: TRBV5-1; clone_size: NA; d_call: NA; cdr3_nt: TGCGCCAGCGCCCAATTGACAGCTGGGGCCAACGTCCTGACTTTC; cdr3_aa: CASAQLTAGANVLTF
j_call: TRBJ2-3; v_call: TRBV6-1; clone_size: NA; d_call: NA; cdr3_nt: TGTGCCATCCGATGGGGGGGCGCGGGCACAGATACGCAGTATTTT; cdr3_aa: CAIRWGGAGTDTQYF
j_call: TRBJ2-2; v_call: TRBV7-3; clone_size: NA; d_call: TRBD1; cdr3_nt: TGTGCCAGCAGCTGGGGGACAGGGGACACCGGGGAGCTGTTTTTT; cdr3_aa: CASSWGTGDTGELFF
j_call: TRBJ2-5; v_call: TRBV9; clone_size: NA; d_call: NA; cdr3_nt: TGTGCCAGCGGGGAGTTAGAGACCCAGTACTTC; cdr3_aa: CASGELETQYF
j_call: TRBJ2-2; v_call: TRBV28; clone_size: NA; d_call: NA; cdr3_nt: TGTGCCAGCAGTCTTAACTTCGGGGAGCTGTTTTTT; cdr3_aa: CASSLNFGELFF
j_call: TRBJ2-3; v_call: TRBV19; clone_size: few; d_call: NA; cdr3_nt: TGTGCCAGTAGTAGTAGCGCAGATACGCAGTATTTT; cdr3_aa: CASSSSADTQYF
j_call: TRBJ2-7; v_call: TRBV28; clone_size: NA; d_call: TRBD2; cdr3_nt: TGTGCCAGCAGAGCGGGAGTGACCTACGAGCAGTACTTC; cdr3_aa: CASRAGVTYEQYF
j_call: TRBJ2-3; v_call: TRBV19; clone_size: NA; d_call: NA; cdr3_nt: TGTGCCAGTAGTACTTACACAGATACGCAGTATTTT; cdr3_aa: CASSTYTDTQYF
j_call: TRBJ2-5; v_call: TRBV6-5; clone_size: NA; d_call: TRBD1; cdr3_nt: TGTGCCAGCAGACAGGGGGAGACCCAGTACTTC; cdr3_aa: CASRQGETQYF
j_call: TRBJ2-5; v_call: TRBV9; clone_size: NA; d_call: NA; cdr3_nt: TGTGCCAGCAGCGTAGGAGGTTCCCGAGAGACCCAGTACTTC; cdr3_aa: CASSVGGSRETQYF
j_call: TRBJ2-1; v_call: TRBV4-3; clone_size: NA; d_call: TRBD2; cdr3_nt: TGCGCCAGCAGTCCAGCGGGAGAAAGAAAGAGGTTCTTC; cdr3_aa: CASSPAGERKRFF